A selection of T cell receptor beta chains follows, all from one sample in a study of shared clonotypes between healthy human individuals. Profiling relied on immunoSEQ multiplex PCR, and the TCRdb table lists in-frame clones only, not all of them. The sample carries approximately 1,000,000 clones, around 78% recorded once. The sample was memory CD4+ T cells from PBMCs. The receptor source for this set is a man younger than 35 in good health. Some clones in this sample may be carry-over from other donors' samples. The CDR3 runs from the conserved cysteine through the conserved F or W. A D gene is named only where the DNA matches it firmly. Not all rows give a size; the values are once, few, many and, for expanded clones, a class.

>TRBD2|TRBJ2-1|.|TRBV30|15
TGTGCCTGGAGTGTGTTTGCGGGAGCCTACAATGAGCAGTTCTTC
CAWSVFAGAYNEQFF
>.|TRBJ2-7|.|TRBV5-1|17
TGCGCCAGCAGCTTGGGACTCCCTGGCAGGCGTTCCTACGAGCAGTACTTC
CASSLGLPGRRSYEQYF
>.|TRBJ1-5|.|TRBV5-6|14
TGTGCCAGCAGCCCCTCGGGGGGTCGAGGGCCCCAGCATTTT
CASSPSGGRGPQHF
>.|TRBJ2-2|.|TRBV28|14
TGTGCCAGCAGACCCGGATCGAACACCGGGGAGCTGTTTTTT
CASRPGSNTGELFF
>TRBD2|TRBJ2-1|.|TRBV5-1|17
TGCGCCAGCAGCGAACACATCCCGGGGGGAAACTACAATGAGCAGTTCTTC
CASSEHIPGGNYNEQFF
>TRBD1|TRBJ2-4|.|TRBV19|15
TGTGCCAGTAGTATAGGGGACAGGGCCAAAAACATTCAGTACTTC
CASSIGDRAKNIQYF
>.|TRBJ1-2|.|TRBV28|15
TGTGCCAGCAGCTTTCGGGGGAGAGGAAACTATGGCTACACCTTC
CASSFRGRGNYGYTF
>.|TRBJ1-2|.|TRBV4-1|15
TGCGCCAGCAGCCCGGCGTCTGGATTCCCCTTCTTCTACACCTTC
CASSPASGFPFFYTF
>.|TRBJ1-2|.|TRBV15|16
TGTGCCACCAGCAGAGATTTCTCACAGACTAACTATGGCTACACCTTC
CATSRDFSQTNYGYTF
>TRBD2|TRBJ2-3|.|TRBV5-1|19
TGCGCCAGCAGCTTGGCGGCTAGCGGGAGTCCAACATTAAAAGATACGCAGTATTTT
CASSLAASGSPTLKDTQYF
>.|TRBJ1-1|few|TRBV5-1|15
TGCGCCAGCAGCTTCTCACGGGGGGGCATGACTGAAGCTTTCTTT
CASSFSRGGMTEAFF
>.|TRBJ2-3|.|TRBV11-3|17
TGTGCCAGCAGCTTGGGCCAACAGGGGGGGGTGCGAGATACGCAGTATTTT
CASSLGQQGGVRDTQYF
>.|TRBJ2-1|.|TRBV7-2|15
TGTGCCAGCAGCCCGTGGGGGGCGGACTACAATGAGCAGTTCTTC
CASSPWGADYNEQFF
>.|TRBJ1-5|.|TRBV10-3|13
TGTGCCATCAGTGCTGGGGGCGAACAGCCCCAGCATTTT
CAISAGGEQPQHF
>.|TRBJ2-7|.|TRBV7-2|15
TGTGCCAGCAGCCCCCCCGGTTGGCAGAGCTACGAGCAGTACTTC
CASSPPGWQSYEQYF
>.|TRBJ2-5|.|TRBV28|16
TGTGCCAGCAGTCCAATAGCGACACAAGGATCAGAGACCCAGTACTTC
CASSPIATQGSETQYF
>TRBD2|TRBJ2-7|.|TRBV18|14
TGTGCCAGCTCACCACGGAGCGGGATCTACGAGCAGTACTTC
CASSPRSGIYEQYF
>.|TRBJ1-5|.|TRBV5-1|15
TGCGCCAGCAGCGCCGGGCAGGGGCGCAATCAGCCCCAGCATTTT
CASSAGQGRNQPQHF
>TRBD1|TRBJ2-7|.|TRBV5-1|15
TGCGCCAGCAGCTTGGTAGGGACAGGGCTGGACGAGCAGTACTTC
CASSLVGTGLDEQYF
>TRBD2|TRBJ2-1|.|TRBV10-3|15
TGTGCCATCAGTGACGCCGGGACTAGCAGCAATGAGCAGTTCTTC
CAISDAGTSSNEQFF
>TRBD1|TRBJ2-1|.|TRBV5-1|14
TGCGCCAGCAGCTGGGACAGCCAATACAATGAGCAGTTCTTC
CASSWDSQYNEQFF
>.|TRBJ2-5|.|TRBV5-1|14
TGCGCCAGCAGCTCGGGGTTGGGGGCCGAGACCCAGTACTTC
CASSSGLGAETQYF
>.|TRBJ2-2|few|TRBV5-1|18
TGCGCCAGCAGCTTGGCCCTGGTAGCGGCAATGAACACCGGGGAGCTGTTTTTT
CASSLALVAAMNTGELFF
>.|TRBJ2-2|.|TRBV7-3|15
TGTGCCAGCAGCCCTAGGCGGGCAGACACCGGGGAGCTGTTTTTT
CASSPRRADTGELFF
>.|TRBJ2-7|.|TRBV7-8|14
TGTGCCAGCAGCTTACGGGGGGCAGCCTACGAGCAGTACTTC
CASSLRGAAYEQYF
>.|TRBJ2-1|.|TRBV6-5|15
TGTGCCAGCAGTCGACAAGAGACTAGTATTTATGAGCAGTTCTTC
CASSRQETSIYEQFF
>.|TRBJ2-1|few|TRBV18|17
TGTGCCAGCTCACCAGGGACGGGCGGGGCCCCCTACAATGAGCAGTTCTTC
CASSPGTGGAPYNEQFF
>.|TRBJ2-6|.|TRBV19|15
TGTGCCAGTAGCTCCTCTCCTTCGGGGGCCAACGTCCTGACTTTC
CASSSSPSGANVLTF
>TRBD1|TRBJ2-5|.|TRBV5-6|15
TGTGCCAGCAGCGGGGGACAGGGTGCTTTTGAGACCCAGTACTTC
CASSGGQGAFETQYF
>.|TRBJ1-5|once|TRBV2|12
TGTGCCAGCATGTACAGCGGGCAGCCCCAGCATTTT
CASMYSGQPQHF
>.|TRBJ1-2|.|TRBV28|13
TGTGCCAGCAGTTTTCTCTATAACTATGGCTACACCTTC
CASSFLYNYGYTF
>.|TRBJ2-7|.|TRBV27|12
TGTGCCAGCAGCCGAAACCTTGGGGAGCAGTACTTC
CASSRNLGEQYF
>.|TRBJ2-1|many|TRBV5-4|16
TGTGCCAGCAGTATGGGGGGTGGACAGAGTTACAATGAGCAGTTCTTC
CASSMGGGQSYNEQFF
>TRBD2|TRBJ2-1|.|TRBV6-5|15
TGTGCCAGCAGTTACGGCGGGAGGGGTTACAATGAGCAGTTCTTC
CASSYGGRGYNEQFF
>.|TRBJ2-7|.|TRBV4-2|16
TGTGCCAGCAGCCAATTATTCTTGGAGGGGGCCTACGAGCAGTACTTC
CASSQLFLEGAYEQYF
>.|TRBJ1-1|.|TRBV2|14
TGTGCCAGCAAAAGGTGGGGGGGGAACACTGAAGCTTTCTTT
CASKRWGGNTEAFF
>.|TRBJ1-2|once|TRBV18|13
TGTGCCAGCTCACCGGGGGGGGACTATGGCTACACCTTC
CASSPGGDYGYTF
>.|TRBJ2-1|.|TRBV30|14
TGTGCCTGGAGTGATTGGTCGGTGGGCGATGAGCAGTTCTTC
CAWSDWSVGDEQFF
>.|TRBJ2-1|.|TRBV5-1|16
TGCGCCAGCAGCCGAATCAACGGGGCGGCCCAGTCGGAGCAGTTCTTC
CASSRINGAAQSEQFF
>.|TRBJ1-2|.|TRBV6-5|14
TGTGCCAGCAGTTACATCGGCCCCAACTATGGCTACACCTTC
CASSYIGPNYGYTF
>TRBD1|TRBJ1-4|.|TRBV5-1|14
TGCGCCAGCAGCCTCGGGACAGGGGGGGAAAAACTGTTTTTT
CASSLGTGGEKLFF
>TRBD1|TRBJ2-7|.|TRBV28|17
TGTGCCAGCAGTCCCATAACCGGGACAGGGGGCGGGTACGAGCAGTACTTC
CASSPITGTGGGYEQYF
>.|TRBJ2-1|once|TRBV19|14
TGTGCCAGTAGTAACGGACTACGGTACAATGAGCAGTTCTTC
CASSNGLRYNEQFF
>TRBD2|TRBJ2-3|once|TRBV27|18
TGTGCCAGCAGTCCCCCATGGCTAGCGGGAGCCGGCACAGATACGCAGTATTTT
CASSPPWLAGAGTDTQYF
>.|TRBJ2-3|.|TRBV20-1|11
TGCAGTGCTTTAAAAAGGGATACGCAGTATTTT
CSALKRDTQYF
>.|TRBJ1-5|.|TRBV9|13
TGTGCCAGCAGCCGGGACATTAATCAGCCCCAGCATTTT
CASSRDINQPQHF
>.|TRBJ1-3|.|TRBV5-5|16
TGTGCCAGCAGCTCCCCCAGGGGAAACTCTGGAAACACCATATATTTT
CASSSPRGNSGNTIYF
>.|TRBJ1-1|.|TRBV6-1|13
TGTGCCAGCAGTCCCAGGGGAGCAGATAAAGCTTTCTTT
CASSPRGADKAFF
>.|TRBJ2-7|once|TRBV4-3|15
TGCGCCAGCAGCCAAGACAGGGGCTTCTCCTACGAGCAGTACTTC
CASSQDRGFSYEQYF
>.|TRBJ1-4|.|TRBV30|14
TGTGCCTGGAGTGTACTTAGGGGGGGTGAAAAACTGTTTTTT
CAWSVLRGGEKLFF
>TRBD2|TRBJ2-1|.|TRBV19|16
TGTGCCAGTAGTATTTGGACGGGGAGGGTCGCTGGCGAGCAGTTCTTC
CASSIWTGRVAGEQFF
>.|TRBJ2-7|once|TRBV5-1|14
TGCGCCAGCAGCAGGAACGGGGGAGCCTACGAGCAGTACTTC
CASSRNGGAYEQYF
>.|TRBJ2-7|few|TRBV27|14
TGTGCCAGCAGTATAAAACCGACAGGCTACGAGCAGTACTTC
CASSIKPTGYEQYF
>.|TRBJ2-7|.|TRBV10-3|14
TGTGCCATCAGTGAGTCGGGGGCCGGGTACGAGCAGTACTTC
CAISESGAGYEQYF
>TRBD2|TRBJ2-5|.|TRBV9|17
TGTGCCAGCAGCGCGGGACTAGCGCTTCAAGGGGTAGAGACCCAGTACTTC
CASSAGLALQGVETQYF